This T cell receptor (beta chain) was profiled in a study of blood T cells in healthy people across ages. On the study more broadly: Through template switching, about one barcoded beta molecule was captured per two T cells, as measured in model experiments.

Germline-derived CDR1 and CDR2 are MDHEN and SYDVKM. This CDR3 is built from 24 residues. Deletions cut 6 bases from V and 3 bases from J, with 42 bases between. General study findings and limits: More naive CD4+ cells and higher diversity marked long-lived donors relative to aged donors.

Only a few counts were recorded for this clonotype. Its antigen remains unknown. PCR was performed a second time for about 7 to 11 cycles using a sample-barcoded 5' primer and a J-beta primer mix. Each TCR beta cDNA got a 12-nucleotide random molecular identifier. TCRdb used MiXCR to reprocess the 5' RACE reads, holding one entry per CDR3 protein. The sample consists of about 1 million distinct CDR3 sequences, roughly 45% of them appearing once. This clonotype was obtained from an older woman in good health. Input material: blood. V is TRBV28 and J is TRBJ2-1; the D gene is possibly TRBD1 (8 bases). In DNA, the CDR3 is TGTGCCAGCAGCTACCTCGACAGGGGAGGGCATCCCGGGAGAGCTCCTAGCGTCTACAATGAGCAGTTCTTC. Its translation is CASSYLDRGGHPGRAPSVYNEQFF.